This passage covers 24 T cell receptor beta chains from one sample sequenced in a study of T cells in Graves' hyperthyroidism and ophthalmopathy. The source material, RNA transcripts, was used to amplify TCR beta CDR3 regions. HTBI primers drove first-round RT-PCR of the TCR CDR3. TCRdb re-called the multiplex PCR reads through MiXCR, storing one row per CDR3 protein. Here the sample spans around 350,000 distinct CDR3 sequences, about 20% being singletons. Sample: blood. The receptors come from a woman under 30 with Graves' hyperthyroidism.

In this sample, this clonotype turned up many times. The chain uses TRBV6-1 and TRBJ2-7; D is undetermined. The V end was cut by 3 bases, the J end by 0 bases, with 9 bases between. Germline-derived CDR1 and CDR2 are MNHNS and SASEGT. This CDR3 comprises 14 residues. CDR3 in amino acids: CASSDYWSSYEQYF. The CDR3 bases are TGTGCCAGCAGTGATTACTGGAGCTCCTACGAGCAGTACTTC.

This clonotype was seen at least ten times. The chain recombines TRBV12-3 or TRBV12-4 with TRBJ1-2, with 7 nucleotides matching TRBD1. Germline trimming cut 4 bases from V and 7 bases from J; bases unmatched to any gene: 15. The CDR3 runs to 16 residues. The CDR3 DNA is TGTGCCAGCAGTTCCTTGGGGGCACAGGGGCGCGGTGGCTACACCTTC. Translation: CASSSLGAQGRGGYTF.

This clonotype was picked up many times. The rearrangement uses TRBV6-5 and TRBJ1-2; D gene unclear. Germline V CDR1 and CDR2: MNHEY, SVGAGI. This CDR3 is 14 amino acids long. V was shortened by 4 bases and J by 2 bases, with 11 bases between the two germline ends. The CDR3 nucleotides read TGTGCCAGCAGTTGGGAGGTCACCAACTATGGCTACACCTTC. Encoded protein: CASSWEVTNYGYTF.

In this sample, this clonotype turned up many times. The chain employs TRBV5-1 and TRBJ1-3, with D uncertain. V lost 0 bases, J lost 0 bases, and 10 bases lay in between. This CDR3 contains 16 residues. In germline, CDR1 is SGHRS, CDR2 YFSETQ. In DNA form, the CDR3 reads TGCGCCAGCAGCTTGGCCGGCAGCCGCTCTGGAAACACCATATATTTT. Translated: CASSLAGSRSGNTIYF.

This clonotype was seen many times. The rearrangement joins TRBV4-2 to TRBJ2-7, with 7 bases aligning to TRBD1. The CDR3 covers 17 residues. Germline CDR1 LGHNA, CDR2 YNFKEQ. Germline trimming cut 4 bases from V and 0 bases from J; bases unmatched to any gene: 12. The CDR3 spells CASSLYRGRGSSYEQYF. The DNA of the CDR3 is TGTGCCAGCAGCCTATACAGGGGCAGGGGAAGCTCCTACGAGCAGTACTTC.

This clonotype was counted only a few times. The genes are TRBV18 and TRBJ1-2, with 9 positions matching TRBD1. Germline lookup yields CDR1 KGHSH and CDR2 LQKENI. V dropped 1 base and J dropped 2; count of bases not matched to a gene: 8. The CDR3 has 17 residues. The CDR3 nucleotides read TGTGCCAGCTCACCACTGGATGTGGGACAGGGCAACTATGGCTACACCTTC. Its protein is CASSPLDVGQGNYGYTF.

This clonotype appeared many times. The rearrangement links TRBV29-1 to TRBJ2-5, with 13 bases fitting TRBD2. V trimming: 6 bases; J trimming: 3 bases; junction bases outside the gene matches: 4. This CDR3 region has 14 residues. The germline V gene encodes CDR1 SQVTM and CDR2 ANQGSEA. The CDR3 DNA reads TGCAGCGTCTGGGGGACTAGCGGGGAAGAGACCCAGTACTTC. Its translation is CSVWGTSGEETQYF. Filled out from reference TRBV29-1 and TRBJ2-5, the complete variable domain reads SAVISQKPSRDICQRGTSLTIQCQVDSQVTMMFWYRQQPGQSLTLIATANQGSEATYESGFVIDKFPISRPNLTFSTLTVSNMSPEDSSIYLCSVWGTSGEETQYFGPGTRLLVL.

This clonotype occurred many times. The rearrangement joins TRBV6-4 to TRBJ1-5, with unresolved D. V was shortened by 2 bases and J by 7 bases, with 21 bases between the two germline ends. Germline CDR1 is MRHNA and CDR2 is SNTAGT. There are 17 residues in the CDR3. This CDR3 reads CASSDPTGFGSWQPQHF. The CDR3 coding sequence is TGTGCCAGCAGTGACCCTACGGGTTTCGGATCATGGCAGCCCCAGCATTTT.

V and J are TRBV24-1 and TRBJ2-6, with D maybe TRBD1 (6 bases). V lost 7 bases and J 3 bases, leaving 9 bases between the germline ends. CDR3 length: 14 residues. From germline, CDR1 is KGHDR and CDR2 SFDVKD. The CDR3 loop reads CATSPGVGANVLTF. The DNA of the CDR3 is TGTGCCACCAGCCCAGGGGTTGGGGCCAACGTCCTGACTTTC.

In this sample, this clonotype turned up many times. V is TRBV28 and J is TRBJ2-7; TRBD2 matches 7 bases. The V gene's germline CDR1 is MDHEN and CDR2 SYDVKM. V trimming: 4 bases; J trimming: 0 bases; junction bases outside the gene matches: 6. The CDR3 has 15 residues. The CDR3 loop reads CASSSGTISSYEQYF. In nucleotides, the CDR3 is TGTGCCAGCAGTTCCGGGACTATCAGCTCCTACGAGCAGTACTTC.

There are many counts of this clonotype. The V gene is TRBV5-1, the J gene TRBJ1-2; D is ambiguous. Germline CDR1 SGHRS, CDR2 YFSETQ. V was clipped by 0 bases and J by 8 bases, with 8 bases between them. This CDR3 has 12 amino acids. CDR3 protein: CASSLDNVGYTF. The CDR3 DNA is TGCGCCAGCAGCTTGGATAACGTGGGCTACACCTTC.

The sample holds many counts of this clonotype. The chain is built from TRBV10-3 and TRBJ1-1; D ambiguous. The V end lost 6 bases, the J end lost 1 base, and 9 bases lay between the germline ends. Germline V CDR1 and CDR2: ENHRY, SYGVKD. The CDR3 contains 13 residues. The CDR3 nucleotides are TGTGCCATCAGAGCGAGGGAGAACACTGAAGCTTTCTTT. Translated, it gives CAIRARENTEAFF.

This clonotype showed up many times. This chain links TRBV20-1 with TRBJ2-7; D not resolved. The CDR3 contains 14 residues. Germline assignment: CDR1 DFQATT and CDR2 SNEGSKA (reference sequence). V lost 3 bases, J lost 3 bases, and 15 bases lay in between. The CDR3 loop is CSASLGQAVYEQYF. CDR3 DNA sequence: TGCAGTGCTAGTCTCGGCCAGGCGGTCTACGAGCAGTACTTC.

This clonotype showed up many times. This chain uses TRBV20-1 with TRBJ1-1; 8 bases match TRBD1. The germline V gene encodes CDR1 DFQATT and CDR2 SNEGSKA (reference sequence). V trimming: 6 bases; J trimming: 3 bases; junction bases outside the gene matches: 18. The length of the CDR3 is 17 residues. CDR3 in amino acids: CSASGTGSMAWDTEAFF. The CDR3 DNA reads TGCAGTGCGAGCGGGACAGGATCTATGGCCTGGGACACTGAAGCTTTCTTT.

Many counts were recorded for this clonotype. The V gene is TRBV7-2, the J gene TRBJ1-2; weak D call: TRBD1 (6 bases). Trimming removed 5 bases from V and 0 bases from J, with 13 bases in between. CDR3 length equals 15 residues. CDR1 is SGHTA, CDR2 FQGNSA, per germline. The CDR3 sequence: CASSPGAPSNYGYTF. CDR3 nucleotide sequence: TGTGCCAGCAGCCCAGGGGCCCCTTCTAACTATGGCTACACCTTC.

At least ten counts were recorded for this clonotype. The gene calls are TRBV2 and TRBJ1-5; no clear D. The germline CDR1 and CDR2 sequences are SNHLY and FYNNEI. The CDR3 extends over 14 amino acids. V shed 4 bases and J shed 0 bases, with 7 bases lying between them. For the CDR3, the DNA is TGTGCCAGCAGTGCGGAGTATAGCAATCAGCCCCAGCATTTT. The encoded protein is CASSAEYSNQPQHF.

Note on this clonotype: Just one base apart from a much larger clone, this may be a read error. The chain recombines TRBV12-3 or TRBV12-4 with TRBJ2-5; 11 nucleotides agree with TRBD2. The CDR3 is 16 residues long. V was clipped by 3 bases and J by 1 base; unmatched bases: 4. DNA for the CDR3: TGTGCCAGCAGTTTCATAGCGGGGGGGCCCCAAGAGACCCAGTACTTC. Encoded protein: CASSFIAGGPQETQYF.

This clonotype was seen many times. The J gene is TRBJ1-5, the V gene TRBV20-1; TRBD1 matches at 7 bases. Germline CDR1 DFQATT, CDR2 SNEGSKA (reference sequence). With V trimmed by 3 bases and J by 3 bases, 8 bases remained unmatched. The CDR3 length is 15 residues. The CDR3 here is CSASSLDRYNQPQHF. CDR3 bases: TGCAGTGCTAGTAGTCTGGACAGGTACAATCAGCCCCAGCATTTT.

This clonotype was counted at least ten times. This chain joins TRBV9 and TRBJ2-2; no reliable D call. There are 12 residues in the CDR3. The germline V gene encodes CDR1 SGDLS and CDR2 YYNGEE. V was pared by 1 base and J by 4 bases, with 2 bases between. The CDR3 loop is CASSVPTGELFF. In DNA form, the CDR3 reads TGTGCCAGCAGCGTACCCACCGGGGAGCTGTTTTTT.

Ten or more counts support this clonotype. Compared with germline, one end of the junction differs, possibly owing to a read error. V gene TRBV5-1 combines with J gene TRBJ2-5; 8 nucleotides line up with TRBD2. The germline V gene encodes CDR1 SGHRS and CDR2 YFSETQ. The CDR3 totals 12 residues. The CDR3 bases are TGTGCCAGCAGCCCGGGAGGGGAGACCCAGTACTTC. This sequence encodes CASSPGGETQYF. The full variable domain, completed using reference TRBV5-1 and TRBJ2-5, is KAGVTQTPRYLIKTRGQQVTLSCSPISGHRSVSWYQQTPGQGLQFLFEYFSETQRNKGNFPGRFSGRQFSNSRSEMNVSTLELGDSALYLCASSPGGETQYFGPGTRLLVL.

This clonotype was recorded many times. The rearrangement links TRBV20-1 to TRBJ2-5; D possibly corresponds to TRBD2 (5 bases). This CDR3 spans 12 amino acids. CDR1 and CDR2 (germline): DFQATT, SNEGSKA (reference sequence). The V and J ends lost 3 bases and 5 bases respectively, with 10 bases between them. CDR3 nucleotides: TGCAGTGCTAGCGGGGATCTGGAGACCCAGTACTTC. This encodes CSASGDLETQYF.

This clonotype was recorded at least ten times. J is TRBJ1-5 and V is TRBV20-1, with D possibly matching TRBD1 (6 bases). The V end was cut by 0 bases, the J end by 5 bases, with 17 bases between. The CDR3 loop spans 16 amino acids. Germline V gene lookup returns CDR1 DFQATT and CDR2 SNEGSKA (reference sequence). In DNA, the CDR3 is TGCAGTGCTAGAGATACAGGGAGATGGCGCGATCAGCCCCAGCATTTT. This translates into CSARDTGRWRDQPQHF.

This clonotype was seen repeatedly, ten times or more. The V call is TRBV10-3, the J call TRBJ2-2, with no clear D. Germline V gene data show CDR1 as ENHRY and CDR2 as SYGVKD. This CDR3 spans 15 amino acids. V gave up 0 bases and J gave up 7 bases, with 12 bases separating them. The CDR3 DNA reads TGTGCCATCAGTGAGTCCCACCCGATTGGCGGGGAGCTGTTTTTT. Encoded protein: CAISESHPIGGELFF.

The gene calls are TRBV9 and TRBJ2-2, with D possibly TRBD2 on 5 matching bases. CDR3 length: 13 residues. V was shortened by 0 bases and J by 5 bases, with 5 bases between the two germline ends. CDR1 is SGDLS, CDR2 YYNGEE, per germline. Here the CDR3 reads CASSVVATGELFF. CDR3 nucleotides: TGTGCCAGCAGCGTAGTAGCGACCGGGGAGCTGTTTTTT.